This T cell receptor (beta chain) appears in the sequencing data of a study of cytomegalovirus exposure and HLA in healthy donors. Per the germline V gene, CDR1 is KGHSH and CDR2 is LQKENI. CDR3 length equals 16 residues. V trimming: 2 bases; J trimming: 7 bases; junction bases outside the gene matches: 11. PCR was performed using 60 Vbeta and 13 Jbeta primers. The data were produced by immunoSEQ multiplex PCR, yet TCRdb's version contains in-frame clones alone and is incomplete. Among approximately 120,000 clones listed, 73% were seen once. This clone was detected only a few times. Sequencing input: PBMCs. The V gene is TRBV18, the J gene TRBJ1-5; TRBD1 aligns across 7 bases. The receptor comes from a man aged 55 to 69 in good health and CMV-seropositive. In nucleotides, the CDR3 is TGTGCCAGCTCACCAGAGACAGGGCTCCTCGGACAGCCCCAGCATTTT. It is translated as CASSPETGLLGQPQHF.